This TCR beta chain was recovered during a study of blood T cell repertoires in COVID-19. On the study more broadly: Sites across the United States, Italy and Spain contributed samples from acute and convalescent COVID-19. T cells, B-cell-depleted T cells, or PBMCs provided the cDNA or gDNA that served as material.

The germline gives CDR1 LNHNV, CDR2 YYDKDF (reference sequence). The CDR3 has 13 residues. V was pared by 5 bases and J by 0 bases, with 5 bases between. Libraries were prepared by immunoSEQ multiplex PCR; TCRdb keeps only in-frame clonotypes and omits some of them. The sample lists around 73,000 clones, 70% to 85% seen once, with around 3.9% in the top ten. Sequencing input: peripheral blood. The V gene is TRBV15, the J gene TRBJ2-1; D not resolved. The clonotype originates from a woman aged 60-75 years with acute or convalescent COVID-19. The CDR3 here is CATSGSSYNEQFF. The CDR3 DNA reads as TGTGCCACCAGCGGCAGCTCCTACAATGAGCAGTTCTTC.